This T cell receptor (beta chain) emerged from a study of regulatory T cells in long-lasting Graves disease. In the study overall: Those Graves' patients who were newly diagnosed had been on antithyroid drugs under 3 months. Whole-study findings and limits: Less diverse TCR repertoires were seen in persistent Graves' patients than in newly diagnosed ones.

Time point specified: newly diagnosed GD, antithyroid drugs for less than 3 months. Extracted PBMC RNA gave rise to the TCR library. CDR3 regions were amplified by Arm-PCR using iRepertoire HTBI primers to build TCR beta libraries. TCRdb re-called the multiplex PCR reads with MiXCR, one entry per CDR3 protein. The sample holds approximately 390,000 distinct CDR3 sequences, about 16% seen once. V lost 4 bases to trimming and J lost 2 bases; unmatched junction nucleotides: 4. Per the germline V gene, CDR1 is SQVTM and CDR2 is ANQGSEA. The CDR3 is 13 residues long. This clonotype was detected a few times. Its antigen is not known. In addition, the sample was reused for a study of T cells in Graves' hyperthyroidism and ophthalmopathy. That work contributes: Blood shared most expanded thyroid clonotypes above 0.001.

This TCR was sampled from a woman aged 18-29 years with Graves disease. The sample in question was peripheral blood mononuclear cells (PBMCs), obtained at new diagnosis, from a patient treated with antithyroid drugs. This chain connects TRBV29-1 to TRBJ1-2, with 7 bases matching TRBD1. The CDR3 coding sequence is TGCAGCGTTGCCGTGGGACAGAACTATGGCTACACCTTC. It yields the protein CSVAVGQNYGYTF.